Each of the 24 T cell receptor beta chains below was sequenced from the same sample in a study of CD8 T cells in ankylosing spondylitis. Via MiXCR, TCRdb re-called the 5' RACE reads, giving one row per CDR3 protein. The table records 230,000 or so distinct CDR3 sequences, over 15% of them present only once. The sequencing sample was made of blood, either unsorted or a sorted T cell fraction (not recorded which). The receptors were gathered from a male donor with ankylosing spondylitis or in good health (not recorded which).

J is TRBJ2-7 and V is TRBV5-1, with 10 bases aligning to TRBD2. CDR1 is SGHRS, CDR2 YFSETQ, per germline. The CDR3 is made up of 15 amino acids. Trimming cost V 3 bases and J 5 bases; bases outside gene matches: 8. The CDR3 nucleotides are TGCGCCAGCAGCTCCCCGCTAGCGGGAGAGGACGAGCAGTACTTC. It translates to CASSSPLAGEDEQYF.

This chain connects TRBV27 to TRBJ1-6; D not certain. Trimming removed 5 bases from V and 10 bases from J, with 9 bases in between. CDR1 is MNHEY, CDR2 SMNVEV, per germline (reference sequence). The CDR3 has 12 amino acids. The CDR3 reads CASSRARSPLHF. CDR3 DNA: TGTGCCAGCAGTCGCGCGAGGTCACCCCTCCACTTT.

This clonotype was counted a few times. V usage is TRBV5-1 and J usage is TRBJ1-6; no clear D gene. V lost 6 bases to trimming and J lost 5 bases, with 15 bases between them. The germline V gene has CDR1 SGHRS and CDR2 YFSETQ. The CDR3 loop spans 15 amino acids. The CDR3 DNA is TGCGCCAGCACGGTAGCAGGACCCAATAATTCACCCCTCCACTTT. Its translation is CASTVAGPNNSPLHF.

This clonotype was seen a few times. This chain links TRBV5-1 with TRBJ2-3; D is perhaps TRBD2 (6 bases). The CDR3 runs 15 residues. Germline V gene data show CDR1 as SGHRS and CDR2 as YFSETQ. The ends were cut back, 4 bases at V and 4 bases at J, with 16 bases in the middle. Written as DNA, the CDR3 is TGCGCCAGCAGCGCGGCCTCAAGCGGGCCAGATACGCAGTATTTT. It codes for CASSAASSGPDTQYF. The full variable domain, completed using reference TRBV5-1 and TRBJ2-3, is KAGVTQTPRYLIKTRGQQVTLSCSPISGHRSVSWYQQTPGQGLQFLFEYFSETQRNKGNFPGRFSGRQFSNSRSEMNVSTLELGDSALYLCASSAASSGPDTQYFGPGTRLTVL.

J is TRBJ1-1 and V is TRBV5-1; D call uncertain. CDR1 is SGHRS, CDR2 YFSETQ, per germline. The V end lost 0 bases, the J end lost 1 base, and 10 bases lay between the germline ends. The CDR3 length is 15 residues. CDR3 amino acids: CASSLVAGSNTEAFF. The DNA for the CDR3 is TGCGCCAGCAGCTTGGTGGCAGGATCGAACACTGAAGCTTTCTTT.

V is TRBV10-3 and J is TRBJ1-4; possibly TRBD1 for D (6 bases). This CDR3 spans 15 amino acids. V dropped 0 bases and J dropped 5 bases, with 10 bases sitting between them. Germline loops: CDR1 ENHRY, CDR2 SYGVKD. The CDR3 sequence: CAISESEQGNEKLFF. The CDR3 nucleotides are TGTGCCATCAGTGAGTCCGAGCAGGGGAATGAAAAACTGTTTTTT.

The chain is built from TRBV4-1 and TRBJ2-2, with TRBD2 matching 14 bases. The CDR3 extends over 18 amino acids. Germline V gene sequence: CDR1 MGHRA, CDR2 YSYEKL. Trimming at V came to 5 bases and at J to 5 bases, leaving 10 bases not matched to a gene. The CDR3 sequence: CASSLPGLAGEVTGELFF. The CDR3 bases are TGCGCCAGCAGCTTACCGGGACTAGCGGGAGAGGTGACCGGGGAGCTGTTTTTT.

CDR3 sequence reads: CASSSALRQLVETQYF. DNA for the CDR3: TGTGCCAGCAGCAGCGCGCTTAGACAGCTAGTAGAGACCCAGTACTTC. V usage is TRBV6-2 or TRBV6-3 and J usage is TRBJ2-5; D may be TRBD1 (5 bases). V lost 6 bases and J 4 bases, leaving 21 bases between the germline ends. The CDR3 has 16 residues. CDR1 is MNHEY and CDR2 is SVGEGT in the germline V gene.

This clonotype was observed at least ten times. The rearrangement uses TRBV29-1 and TRBJ2-4; tentatively, D is TRBD2 (5 bases). The CDR3 contains 15 residues. Trimming removed 4 bases from V and 0 bases from J, with 13 bases in between. Per germline, CDR1 SQVTM and CDR2 ANQGSEA. In DNA, the CDR3 is TGCAGCGTTGTTCCGGGAACATTAGCCAAAAACATTCAGTACTTC. This translates into CSVVPGTLAKNIQYF.

The rearrangement joins TRBV4-1 to TRBJ1-2; no clear D gene. The ends were cut back, 0 bases at V and 13 bases at J, with 12 bases in the middle. Germline V CDR1 and CDR2: MGHRA, YSYEKL. This CDR3 has 12 amino acids. CDR3 sequence: CASSQDQDPSTF. The CDR3 coding sequence is TGCGCCAGCAGCCAAGACCAGGACCCGAGCACCTTC.

This clonotype showed up just a few times. This chain connects TRBV29-1 to TRBJ1-1; D is possibly TRBD1 (6 bases). The V and J ends lost 3 bases and 0 bases respectively, with 8 bases between them. The CDR3 sequence is 13 residues long. Germline loops: CDR1 SQVTM, CDR2 ANQGSEA. This CDR3 reads CSVDGGLNTEAFF. DNA for the CDR3: TGCAGCGTTGATGGGGGGCTGAACACTGAAGCTTTCTTT.

This clonotype showed up just a few times. V is TRBV20-1 and J is TRBJ1-2, with D possibly being TRBD1 (6 bases). Germline V gives CDR1 DFQATT, CDR2 SNEGSKA (reference sequence). CDR3 size: 14 residues. Deletions cut 4 bases from V and 7 bases from J, with 19 bases between. In nucleotides, the CDR3 is TGCAGTGCTATTAGCAGGGGAGGGTTATCTGGCTACACCTTC. Its protein is CSAISRGGLSGYTF.

This clonotype was counted a few times. V and J are TRBV7-8 and TRBJ1-4; TRBD1 agrees at 9 bases. The CDR3 is 15 residues long. Germline values: CDR1 SGHVS, CDR2 FQNEAQ. V lost 5 bases and J lost 0; bases outside the gene matches: 1. In DNA form, the CDR3 reads TGTGCCAGCAGCCGACAGGGGGCAACTAATGAAAAACTGTTTTTT. Translating gives CASSRQGATNEKLFF.

This chain uses TRBV25-1 with TRBJ2-7, with 12 bases aligning to TRBD1. The CDR3 consists of 16 residues. The germline gives CDR1 MGHDK, CDR2 SYGVNS. Germline trimming cut 2 bases from V and 6 bases from J; bases unmatched to any gene: 8. The CDR3 region has the DNA TGTGCCAGCAGTGAAACGGGACAGGGGGCGAGGGGCGAGCAGTACTTC. Translated: CASSETGQGARGEQYF.

The V gene is TRBV9, the J gene TRBJ1-1, with D possibly matching TRBD1 (6 bases). CDR3 length equals 15 residues. V lost 3 bases, J lost 2 bases, and 14 bases lay in between. From germline, CDR1 is SGDLS and CDR2 YYNGEE. CDR3 region: CASSGDGGSNTEAFF. In DNA form, the CDR3 reads TGTGCCAGCAGCGGAGACGGGGGCTCAAACACTGAAGCTTTCTTT.

The V and J genes are TRBV7-9 and TRBJ1-1; no clear D gene. The V end was cut by 4 bases, the J end by 4 bases, with 16 bases between. CDR3 length: 15 residues. Looked up from germline, CDR1 is SEHNR and CDR2 is FQNEAQ (reference sequence). CDR3 sequence: CASSSPRVVRTEAFF. As DNA, the CDR3 is TGTGCCAGCAGCTCACCTCGGGTGGTACGCACTGAAGCTTTCTTT. The entire variable domain, with the rest obtained from reference TRBV7-9 and TRBJ1-1, is as follows: DTGVSQNPRHKITKRGQNVTFRCDPISEHNRLYWYRQTLGQGPEFLTYFQNEAQLEKSRLLSDRFSAERPKGSFSTLEIQRTEQGDSAMYLCASSSPRVVRTEAFFGQGTRLTVV.

This chain connects TRBV4-2 to TRBJ2-3, with TRBD2 matching over 8 bases. V lost 4 bases and J lost 5; bases outside the gene matches: 5. There are 14 residues in the CDR3. Germline V gives CDR1 LGHNA, CDR2 YNFKEQ. The CDR3 loop is CASSLSGVIDTQYF. Written as DNA, the CDR3 is TGTGCCAGCAGCCTTAGCGGGGTTATAGATACGCAGTATTTT.

This clonotype was counted ten times or more. The V call is TRBV12-3 or TRBV12-4, the J call TRBJ2-7, with 11 bases that match TRBD2. Germline trimming cut 6 bases from V and 5 bases from J; bases unmatched to any gene: 9. CDR3 length: 15 residues. The CDR3, as DNA: TGTGCCAGCAGCCCGATAGCGGGAGGGCCCCACGAGCAGTACTTC. Its translation is CASSPIAGGPHEQYF.

V gene TRBV7-9 combines with J gene TRBJ2-7; 11 nucleotides line up with TRBD1. CDR3 size: 15 residues. Trimming took 5 bases from V and 5 from J; bases not matched to a gene: 8. CDR1 and CDR2 (germline): SEHNR, FQNEAQ (reference sequence). CDR3 DNA sequence: TGTGCCAGCAGCCACGACGGGACAGGGGGGCACGAGCAGTACTTC. Amino acids: CASSHDGTGGHEQYF.

This clonotype turned up a few times. The rearrangement links TRBV15 to TRBJ2-5; TRBD2 aligns across 7 bases. Germline CDR1 is LNHNV and CDR2 is YYDKDF (reference sequence). The CDR3 extends over 15 amino acids. After removal of 3 bases from V and 0 bases from J, the junction contained 4 bases not matched to a gene. The CDR3 sequence: CATSSPGTNQETQYF. CDR3 coding DNA: TGTGCCACCAGCAGTCCCGGGACTAACCAAGAGACCCAGTACTTC.

In its sample, this clonotype was seen a few times. The chain is built from TRBV12-3 or TRBV12-4 and TRBJ2-1, with D unresolved. The CDR3 length is 15 residues. The V end was cut by 3 bases, the J end by 0 bases, with 9 bases between. Written as DNA, the CDR3 is TGTGCCAGCAGTTTTCTCGGAAGCTCCTACAATGAGCAGTTCTTC. Translation gives CASSFLGSSYNEQFF.

This clonotype turned up a few times. V gene TRBV28 combines with J gene TRBJ2-2, with D possibly being TRBD2 (6 bases). The V gene lost 1 base and the J gene lost 7 bases, with 13 bases spanning the gap. CDR1 is MDHEN and CDR2 is SYDVKM in the germline V gene. The CDR3 runs 15 residues. Here the CDR3 reads CASSLYGGPSGELFF. CDR3 sequence (DNA): TGTGCCAGCAGTTTATATGGAGGGCCTAGCGGGGAGCTGTTTTTT.

This clonotype was recorded a few times. The genes are TRBV29-1 and TRBJ2-1; D may match TRBD1 or TRBD2 (6 bases each). This CDR3 has 13 residues. Germline V gene lookup returns CDR1 SQVTM and CDR2 ANQGSEA. V gave up 8 bases and J gave up 5 bases, with 16 bases separating them. The CDR3 protein is CSLGGMPNNEQFF. The CDR3 DNA sequence: TGCAGCCTAGGGGGGATGCCTAACAATGAGCAGTTCTTC.

This clonotype was recorded many times. V usage is TRBV4-1 and J usage is TRBJ1-1; TRBD1 matches 7 bases. Germline CDR1 and CDR2: MGHRA and YSYEKL. This CDR3 comprises 14 residues. Trimming took 2 bases from V and 4 from J; bases not matched to a gene: 4. The CDR3 here is CASSQLPGGTEAFF. The CDR3 DNA reads as TGCGCCAGCAGCCAACTTCCAGGGGGCACTGAAGCTTTCTTT.